What follows describes a single TCR beta chain. The data belong to a study of T cell responses to AZD1222 COVID-19 vaccine. Germline loops: CDR1 SGDLS, CDR2 YYNGEE. The CDR3 covers 14 residues. The V end was cut by 0 bases, the J end by 3 bases, with 9 bases between. TCRdb keeps only in-frame clones here, not all; method: immunoSEQ multiplex PCR. The sample shows more than 100,000 clones, approximately 88% of them seen only once. This rearrangement joins TRBV9 to TRBJ2-5; D not resolved. This specimen consisted of peripheral blood, obtained on day 0 of AZD1222 vaccination. This clonotype originated in an adult in good health. CDR3 nucleotides: TGTGCCAGCAGCGTAGATCAAACCAAAGAGACCCAGTACTTC. The encoded protein is CASSVDQTKETQYF. The variable domain in full, with the rest retrieved from reference TRBV9 and TRBJ2-5, is DSGVTQTPKHLITATGQRVTLRCSPRSGDLSVYWYQQSLDQGLQFLIQYYNGEERAKGNILERFSAQQFPDLHSELNLSSLELGDSALYFCASSVDQTKETQYFGPGTRLLVL.